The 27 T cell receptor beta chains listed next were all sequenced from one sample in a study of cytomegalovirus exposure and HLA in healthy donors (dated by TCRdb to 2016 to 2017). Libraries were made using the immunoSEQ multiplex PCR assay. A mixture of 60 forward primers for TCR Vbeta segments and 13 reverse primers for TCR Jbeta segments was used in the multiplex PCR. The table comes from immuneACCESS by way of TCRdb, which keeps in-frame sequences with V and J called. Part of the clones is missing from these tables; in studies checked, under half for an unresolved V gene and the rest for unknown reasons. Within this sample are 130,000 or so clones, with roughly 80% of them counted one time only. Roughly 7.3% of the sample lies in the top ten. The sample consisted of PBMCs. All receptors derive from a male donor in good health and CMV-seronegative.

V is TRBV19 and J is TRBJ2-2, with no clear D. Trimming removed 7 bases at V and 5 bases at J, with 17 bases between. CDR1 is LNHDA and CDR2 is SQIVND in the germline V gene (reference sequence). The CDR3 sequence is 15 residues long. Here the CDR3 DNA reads TGTGCCAGTAAGACTGTTGGATCCTGGACCGGGGAGCTGTTTTTT. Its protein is CASKTVGSWTGELFF.

The CDR3 protein is CASSPGQGRNEQFF. The CDR3 DNA sequence: TGTGCCAGCAGTCCGGGACAGGGAAGAAATGAGCAGTTCTTC. This chain joins TRBV6-4 and TRBJ2-1; TRBD1 matches at 9 bases. V shed 5 bases and J 7 bases; nucleotides not matched to a gene: 6. CDR3 length: 14 amino acids. CDR1 and CDR2 from the germline V gene are MRHNA and SNTAGT.

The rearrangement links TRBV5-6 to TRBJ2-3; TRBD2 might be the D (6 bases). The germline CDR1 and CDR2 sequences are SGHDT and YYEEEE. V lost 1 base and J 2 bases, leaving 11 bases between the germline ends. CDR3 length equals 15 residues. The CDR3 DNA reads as TGTGCCAGCAGCTTGAACGGAGGGTTCACAGATACGCAGTATTTT. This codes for CASSLNGGFTDTQYF.

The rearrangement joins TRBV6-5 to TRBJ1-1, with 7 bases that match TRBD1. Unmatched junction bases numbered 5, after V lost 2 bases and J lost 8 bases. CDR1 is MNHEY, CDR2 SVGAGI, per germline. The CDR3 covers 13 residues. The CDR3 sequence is CASSYTTGAEAFF. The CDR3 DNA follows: TGTGCCAGCAGTTACACTACAGGGGCCGAAGCTTTCTTT.

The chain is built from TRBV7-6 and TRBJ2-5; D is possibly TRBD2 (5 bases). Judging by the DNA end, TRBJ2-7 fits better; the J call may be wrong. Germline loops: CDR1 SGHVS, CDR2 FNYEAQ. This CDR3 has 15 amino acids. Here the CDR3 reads CASSPGGGPLLEQYF. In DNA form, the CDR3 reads TGTGCCAGCAGCCCGGGTGGCGGGCCCCTCCTCGAGCAGTACTTC.

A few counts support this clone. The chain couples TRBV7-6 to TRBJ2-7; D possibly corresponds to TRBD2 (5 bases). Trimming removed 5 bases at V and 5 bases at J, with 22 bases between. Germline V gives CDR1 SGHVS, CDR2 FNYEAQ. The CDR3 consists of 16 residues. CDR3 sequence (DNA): TGTGCCAGCAGCCAAACGGCCGGACTCATACCCCACGAGCAGTACTTC. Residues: CASSQTAGLIPHEQYF.

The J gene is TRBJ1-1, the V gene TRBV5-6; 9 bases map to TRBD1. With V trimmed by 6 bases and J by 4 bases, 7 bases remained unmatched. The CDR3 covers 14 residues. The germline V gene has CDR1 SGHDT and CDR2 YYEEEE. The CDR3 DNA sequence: TGTGCCAGCAACAAACAGGGGGCTTTCACTGAAGCTTTCTTT. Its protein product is CASNKQGAFTEAFF.

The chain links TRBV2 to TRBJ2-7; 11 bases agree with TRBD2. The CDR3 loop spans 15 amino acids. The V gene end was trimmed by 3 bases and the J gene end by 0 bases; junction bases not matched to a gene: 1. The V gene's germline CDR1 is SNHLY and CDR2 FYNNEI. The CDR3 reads CASSEGLADSYEQYF. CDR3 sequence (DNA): TGTGCCAGCAGTGAGGGACTAGCGGACTCCTACGAGCAGTACTTC.

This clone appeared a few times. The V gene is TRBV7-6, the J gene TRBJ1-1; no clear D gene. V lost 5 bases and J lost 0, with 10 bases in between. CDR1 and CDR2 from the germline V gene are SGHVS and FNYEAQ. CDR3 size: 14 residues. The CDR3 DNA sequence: TGTGCCAGCAGCCCCGGGCGGGTGAACACTGAAGCTTTCTTT. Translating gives CASSPGRVNTEAFF. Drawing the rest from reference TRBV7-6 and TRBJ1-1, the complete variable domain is GAGVSQSPRYKVTKRGQDVALRCDPISGHVSLYWYRQALGQGPEFLTYFNYEAQQDKSGLPNDRFSAERPEGSISTLTIQRTEQRDSAMYRCASSPGRVNTEAFFGQGTRLTVV.

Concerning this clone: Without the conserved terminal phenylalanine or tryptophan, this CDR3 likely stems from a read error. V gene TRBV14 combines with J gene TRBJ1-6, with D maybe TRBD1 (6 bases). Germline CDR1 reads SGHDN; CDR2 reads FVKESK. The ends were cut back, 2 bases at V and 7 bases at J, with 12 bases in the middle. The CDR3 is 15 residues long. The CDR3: CASSQRGQRNSPLHL. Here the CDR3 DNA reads TGTGCCAGCAGCCAACGTGGACAGCGGAATTCACCCCTCCACCTT.

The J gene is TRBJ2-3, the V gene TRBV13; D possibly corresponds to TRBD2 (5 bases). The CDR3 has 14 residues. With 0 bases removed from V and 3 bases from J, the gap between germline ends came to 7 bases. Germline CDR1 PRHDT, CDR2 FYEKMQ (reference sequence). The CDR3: CASSLGERTDTQYF. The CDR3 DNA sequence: TGTGCCAGCAGCTTAGGCGAGCGGACAGATACGCAGTATTTT.

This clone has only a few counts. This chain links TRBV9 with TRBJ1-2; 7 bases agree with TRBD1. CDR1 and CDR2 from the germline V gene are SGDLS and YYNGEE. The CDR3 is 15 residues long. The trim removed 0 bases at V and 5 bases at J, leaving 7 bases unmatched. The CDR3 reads CASSVADRADYGYTF. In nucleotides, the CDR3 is TGTGCCAGCAGCGTAGCCGACAGGGCTGATTATGGCTACACCTTC.

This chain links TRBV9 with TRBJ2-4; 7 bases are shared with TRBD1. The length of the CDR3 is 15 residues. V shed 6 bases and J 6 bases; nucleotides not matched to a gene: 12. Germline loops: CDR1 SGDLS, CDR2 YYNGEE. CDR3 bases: TGTGCCAGCACCCCAACGGGACAGAATTTAAACATTCAGTACTTC. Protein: CASTPTGQNLNIQYF.

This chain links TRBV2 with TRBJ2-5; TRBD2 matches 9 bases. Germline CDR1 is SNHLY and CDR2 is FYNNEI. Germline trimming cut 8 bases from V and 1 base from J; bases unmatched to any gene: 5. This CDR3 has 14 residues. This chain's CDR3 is CASDSGGLQETQYF. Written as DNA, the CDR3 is TGTGCCAGCGATAGCGGGGGACTCCAAGAGACCCAGTACTTC.

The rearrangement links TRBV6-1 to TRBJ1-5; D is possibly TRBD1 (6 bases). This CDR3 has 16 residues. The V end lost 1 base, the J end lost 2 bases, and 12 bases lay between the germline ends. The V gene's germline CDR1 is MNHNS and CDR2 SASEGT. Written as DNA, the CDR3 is TGTGCCAGCAGTGAAGTGGGGGCAAAGGGCAATCAGCCCCAGCATTTT. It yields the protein CASSEVGAKGNQPQHF.

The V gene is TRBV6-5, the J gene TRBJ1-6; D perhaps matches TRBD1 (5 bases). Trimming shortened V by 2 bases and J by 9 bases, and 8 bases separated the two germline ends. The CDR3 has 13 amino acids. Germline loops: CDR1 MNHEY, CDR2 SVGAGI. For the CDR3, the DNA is TGTGCCAGCAGTTACAGGGGATTTTCACCCCTCCACTTT. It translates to CASSYRGFSPLHF.

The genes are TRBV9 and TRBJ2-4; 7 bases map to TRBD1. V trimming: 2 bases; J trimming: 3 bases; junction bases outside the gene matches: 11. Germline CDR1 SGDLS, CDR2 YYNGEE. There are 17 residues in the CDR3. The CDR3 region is CASSVDAGGLVKNIQYF. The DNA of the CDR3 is TGTGCCAGCAGCGTCGACGCAGGGGGATTGGTCAAAAACATTCAGTACTTC.

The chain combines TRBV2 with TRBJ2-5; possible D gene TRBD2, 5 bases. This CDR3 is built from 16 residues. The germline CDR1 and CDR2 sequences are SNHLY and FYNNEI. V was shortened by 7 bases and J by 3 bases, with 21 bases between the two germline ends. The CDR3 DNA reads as TGTGCCAGCATATCAGAAGCGGCCGCCTTAAAAGAGACCCAGTACTTC. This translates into CASISEAAALKETQYF. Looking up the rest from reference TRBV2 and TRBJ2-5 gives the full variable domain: EPEVTQTPSHQVTQMGQEVILRCVPISNHLYFYWYRQILGQKVEFLVSFYNNEISEKSEIFDDQFSVERPDGSNFTLKIRSTKLEDSAMYFCASISEAAALKETQYFGPGTRLLVL.

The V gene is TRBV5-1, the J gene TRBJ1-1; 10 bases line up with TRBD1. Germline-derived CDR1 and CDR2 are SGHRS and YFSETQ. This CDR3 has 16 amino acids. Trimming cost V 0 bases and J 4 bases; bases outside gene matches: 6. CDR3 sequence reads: CASSLGQGAGGTEAFF. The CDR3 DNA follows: TGCGCCAGCAGCTTGGGACAGGGGGCTGGAGGCACTGAAGCTTTCTTT.

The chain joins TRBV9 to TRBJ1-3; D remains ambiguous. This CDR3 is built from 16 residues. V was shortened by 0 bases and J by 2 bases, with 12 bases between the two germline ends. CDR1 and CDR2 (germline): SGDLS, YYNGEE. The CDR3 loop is CASSVGEGVAGNTIYF. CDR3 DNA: TGTGCCAGCAGCGTAGGAGAGGGTGTAGCTGGAAACACCATATATTTT.

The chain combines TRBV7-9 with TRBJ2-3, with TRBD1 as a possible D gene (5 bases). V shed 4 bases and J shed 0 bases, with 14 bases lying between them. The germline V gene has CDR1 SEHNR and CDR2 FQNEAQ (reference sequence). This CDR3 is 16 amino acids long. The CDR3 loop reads CASSYFQGLSTDTQYF. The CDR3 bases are TGTGCCAGCAGCTACTTTCAGGGTTTAAGCACAGATACGCAGTATTTT.

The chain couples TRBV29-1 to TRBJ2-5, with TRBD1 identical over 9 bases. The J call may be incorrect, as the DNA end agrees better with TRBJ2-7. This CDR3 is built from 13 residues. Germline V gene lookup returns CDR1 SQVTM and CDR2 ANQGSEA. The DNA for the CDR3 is TGCAGCGTTCTGGGACAGGGTCCCTACGAGCAGTACTTC. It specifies CSVLGQGPYEQYF.

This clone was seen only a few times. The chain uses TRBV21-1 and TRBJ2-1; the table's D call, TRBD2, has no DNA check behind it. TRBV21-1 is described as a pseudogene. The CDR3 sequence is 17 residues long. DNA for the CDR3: TGTGCCAGCACCCCATTTATCGAGTGGCGGTTCTACAATGAGCAGTTCTTC. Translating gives CASTPFIEWRFYNEQFF.

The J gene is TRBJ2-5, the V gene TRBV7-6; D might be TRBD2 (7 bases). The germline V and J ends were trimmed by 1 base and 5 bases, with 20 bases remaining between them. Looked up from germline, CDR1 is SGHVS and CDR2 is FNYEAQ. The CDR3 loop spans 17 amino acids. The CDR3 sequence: CASSLDLTGGAWETQYF. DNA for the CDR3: TGTGCCAGCAGCTTAGACCTCACGGGGGGCGCGTGGGAGACCCAGTACTTC.

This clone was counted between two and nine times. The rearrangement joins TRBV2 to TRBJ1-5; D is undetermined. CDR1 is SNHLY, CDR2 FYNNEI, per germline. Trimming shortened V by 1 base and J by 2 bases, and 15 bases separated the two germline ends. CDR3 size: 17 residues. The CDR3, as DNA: TGTGCCAGCAGTGAAGAATTGCTATCGAGGGGCAATCAGCCCCAGCATTTT. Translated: CASSEELLSRGNQPQHF.

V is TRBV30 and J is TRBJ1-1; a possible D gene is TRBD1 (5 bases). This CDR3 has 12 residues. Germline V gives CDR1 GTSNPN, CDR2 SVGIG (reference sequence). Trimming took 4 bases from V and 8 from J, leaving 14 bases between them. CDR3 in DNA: TGTGCCTGGAAAGACTTGGGGCGAGAAGCTTTCTTT. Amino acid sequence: CAWKDLGREAFF.

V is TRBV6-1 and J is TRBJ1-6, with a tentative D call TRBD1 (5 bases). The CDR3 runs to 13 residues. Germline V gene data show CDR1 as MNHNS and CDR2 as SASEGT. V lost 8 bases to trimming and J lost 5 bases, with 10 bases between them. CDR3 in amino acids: CASAGYNNSPLHF. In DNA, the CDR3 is TGTGCCAGCGCAGGGTACAATAATTCACCCCTCCACTTT.